The 24 T cell receptor beta chains in this list originate from one sample, sequenced in a study of T-cell reconstitution after alpha-beta-depleted transplantation in children. During its preparation, the TCRbeta library received unique molecular identifiers. MiXCR, run by TCRdb on the PCR reads, gives a single entry per CDR3 protein. The table lists fewer than 400,000 distinct CDR3 sequences, around 21% of them singletons. The sequencing here drew on PBMCs from the stem cell graft donor, taken from the stem cell graft. The receptors shown here come from a human donor who donated a stem cell graft to a child with acute myeloid leukemia.

In its sample, this clonotype was seen a few times. The germline gene is not matched at one end of the junction; a read error may be the cause. The J gene is TRBJ2-1, the V gene TRBV7-7; tentative D call: TRBD2 (6 bases). CDR3 size: 15 residues. Germline assignment: CDR1 SSHAT and CDR2 FNYEAQ (reference sequence). The CDR3 coding sequence is TGTGCTAGCAGCTTAGCAGCGGGCTCCTACAATGAGCAGTTCTTC. Protein product: CASSLAAGSYNEQFF.

J is TRBJ2-2 and V is TRBV7-9; maybe TRBD1 (6 bases). CDR1 is SEHNR and CDR2 is FQNEAQ in the germline V gene (reference sequence). The CDR3 totals 15 residues. V lost 3 bases, J lost 7 bases, and 15 bases lay in between. CDR3 protein: CASSFSPGADGELFF. DNA of the CDR3: TGTGCCAGCAGCTTCTCGCCAGGGGCCGACGGGGAGCTGTTTTTT.

This rearrangement joins TRBV28 to TRBJ2-3; D is possibly TRBD1 (5 bases). Germline V gene data show CDR1 as MDHEN and CDR2 as SYDVKM. The CDR3 spans 12 residues. Trimming removed 8 bases at V and 1 base at J, with 7 bases between. The CDR3 region is CASQGGTDTQYF. DNA of the CDR3: TGTGCCAGCCAAGGGGGCACAGATACGCAGTATTTT. Using reference TRBV28 and TRBJ2-3 for the parts outside the CDR3, the full variable domain is DVKVTQSSRYLVKRTGEKVFLECVQDMDHENMFWYRQDPGLGLRLIYFSYDVKMKEKGDIPEGYSVSREKKERFSLILESASTNQTSMYLCASQGGTDTQYFGPGTRLTVL.

V usage is TRBV5-8 and J usage is TRBJ1-1; TRBD1 agrees at 8 bases. The CDR3 has 10 amino acids. The J segment lost 12 bases and the V segment lost 4 bases, leaving 2 bases of the junction unmatched. Germline assignment: CDR1 SGHTS and CDR2 YDEGEE. The CDR3 sequence is CASSGQGTFF. As DNA, the CDR3 is TGTGCCAGCAGCGGACAGGGAACTTTCTTT.

This clonotype has more than one count but fewer than ten. V usage is TRBV25-1 and J usage is TRBJ2-7; 9 bases agree with TRBD1. The CDR3 has 14 residues. J gave up 2 bases and V 6 bases, and 5 bases lay outside the gene matches. The germline gives CDR1 MGHDK, CDR2 SYGVNS. The CDR3 DNA follows: TGTGCCAGCAGAGCGGGACAGGGAACCTACGAGCAGTACTTC. Its protein is CASRAGQGTYEQYF.

The rearrangement uses TRBV27 and TRBJ2-1; no reliable D call. Germline V lookup: CDR1 MNHEY, CDR2 SMNVEV (reference sequence). V lost 5 bases to trimming and J lost 0 bases, with 11 bases between them. The CDR3 consists of 15 residues. CDR3 in DNA: TGTGCCAGCAGTCCCAGTTGGGACTCCTACAATGAGCAGTTCTTC. As protein: CASSPSWDSYNEQFF.

This clonotype appeared a few times. The chain employs TRBV20-1 and TRBJ2-3; 12 positions match TRBD2. CDR1 is DFQATT, CDR2 SNEGSKA, per germline (reference sequence). The length of the CDR3 is 16 residues. J was trimmed by 5 bases and V by 5 bases; bases with no gene match: 11. CDR3 sequence reads: CSAARTSGIKGDTQYF. The CDR3 DNA reads as TGCAGTGCTGCCCGGACTAGCGGGATAAAAGGAGATACGCAGTATTTT.

A few counts support this clonotype. The V gene is TRBV20-1, the J gene TRBJ2-7; TRBD2 aligns across 12 bases. Trimming took 1 base from V and 7 from J; bases not matched to a gene: 5. Per germline, CDR1 DFQATT and CDR2 SNEGSKA (reference sequence). This CDR3 is 14 amino acids long. CDR3 nucleotides: TGCAGTGCTAGAGTGACTAGCGGGAGAGGAGAGCAGTACTTC. It codes for CSARVTSGRGEQYF.

The chain carries TRBV27 and TRBJ2-1; the D is unclear. The germline V gene has CDR1 MNHEY and CDR2 SMNVEV (reference sequence). The CDR3 is made up of 13 amino acids. V was clipped by 6 bases and J by 2 bases, with 8 bases between them. Here the CDR3 reads CASSVKPYNEQFF. For the CDR3, the DNA is TGTGCCAGCAGCGTTAAGCCCTACAATGAGCAGTTCTTC.

The V call is TRBV20-1, the J call TRBJ2-3; the match to TRBD2 covers 10 bases. The CDR3 consists of 13 residues. Germline CDR1 reads DFQATT; CDR2 reads SNEGSKA (reference sequence). The V segment lost 2 bases and the J segment 12 bases; nucleotides outside the gene matches: 8. Here the CDR3 reads CSARTLAGAVQYF. CDR3 coding DNA: TGCAGTGCTAGAACTCTAGCGGGAGCCGTTCAGTATTTT.

The sample holds a few counts of this clonotype. CDR3 region: CASSSHAGQGTFLYF. The CDR3 bases are TGTGCCAGCAGTTCCCACGCGGGACAGGGGACCTTCCTTTACTTC. This chain connects TRBV12-3 or TRBV12-4 to TRBJ2-4; 10 bases align to TRBD1. The CDR3 runs 15 residues. With 4 bases clipped from V and 16 bases from J, the junction kept 16 bases outside the gene matches.

The chain joins TRBV15 to TRBJ2-7; D ambiguous. Germline V gene lookup returns CDR1 LNHNV and CDR2 YYDKDF (reference sequence). This CDR3 has 12 residues. Trimming shortened V by 5 bases and J by 7 bases, and 12 bases separated the two germline ends. The CDR3 protein is CATSLPDREQYF. The CDR3 DNA reads as TGTGCCACCAGCCTTCCCGACCGAGAGCAGTACTTC.

The rearrangement uses TRBV5-1 and TRBJ2-7; D tentatively fits TRBD1 or TRBD2 (5 bases each). The germline CDR1 and CDR2 sequences are SGHRS and YFSETQ. V was shortened by 4 bases and J by 7 bases, with 12 bases between the two germline ends. The CDR3 is 12 residues long. CDR3 DNA: TGCGCCAGCAGCCCCACGGGGCGTGAGCAGTACTTC. This encodes CASSPTGREQYF.

This clonotype was seen at least ten times. This rearrangement joins TRBV5-1 to TRBJ2-5; 9 bases line up with TRBD2. CDR1 SGHRS and CDR2 YFSETQ come from the germline V gene. V shed 1 base and J 5 bases; nucleotides not matched to a gene: 12. The CDR3 sequence is 17 residues long. The chain's CDR3 is CASSLMSSGRLGETQYF. The CDR3 coding sequence is TGCGCCAGCAGCTTGATGAGTAGCGGGAGACTAGGGGAGACCCAGTACTTC. Supplemented by reference TRBV5-1 and TRBJ2-5, the full variable domain reads KAGVTQTPRYLIKTRGQQVTLSCSPISGHRSVSWYQQTPGQGLQFLFEYFSETQRNKGNFPGRFSGRQFSNSRSEMNVSTLELGDSALYLCASSLMSSGRLGETQYFGPGTRLLVL.

The chain has TRBV10-3 and TRBJ2-7; 14 bases match TRBD2. J lost 0 bases, V lost 6 bases, and 7 bases had no gene match. This CDR3 comprises 17 residues. Germline assignment: CDR1 ENHRY and CDR2 SYGVKD. CDR3 in DNA: TGTGCCATCAGGCCCGGACTAGCGGGAGGAAGCTCCTACGAGCAGTACTTC. As protein: CAIRPGLAGGSSYEQYF.

V usage is TRBV12-3 or TRBV12-4 and J usage is TRBJ2-2; 8 nucleotides match TRBD1. V lost 6 bases and J lost 7; bases outside the gene matches: 7. The CDR3 is 14 amino acids. The CDR3 coding sequence is TGTGCCAGCAGACAGGACAGGGCGGTCGGGGAGCTGTTTTTT. Encoded protein: CASRQDRAVGELFF.

This clonotype has just a few counts. V gene TRBV29-1 combines with J gene TRBJ2-1, with TRBD1 matching 11 bases. Germline CDR1 SQVTM, CDR2 ANQGSEA. The J segment lost 4 bases and the V segment lost 5 bases, leaving 7 bases of the junction unmatched. The CDR3 extends over 15 amino acids. The chain's CDR3 is CSVRGQGVLYNEQFF. For the CDR3, the DNA is TGCAGCGTTAGGGGACAGGGGGTATTGTACAATGAGCAGTTCTTC.

The chain has TRBV4-3 and TRBJ2-3, with D possibly matching TRBD1 (5 bases). Trimming took 0 bases from V and 2 from J, leaving 9 bases between them. The CDR3 length is 15 residues. The germline CDR1 and CDR2 sequences are LGHNA and YSLEER. CDR3 amino acids: CASSQDVGATDTQYF. As DNA, the CDR3 is TGCGCCAGCAGCCAAGATGTAGGGGCCACAGATACGCAGTATTTT.

This clonotype was detected a few times. The CDR3 loop reads CASSSLGLAGAYEQYF. For the CDR3, the DNA is TGTGCCAGCAGTTCCCTGGGACTAGCGGGAGCTTACGAGCAGTACTTC. The chain combines TRBV27 with TRBJ2-7; 14 bases match TRBD2. The CDR3 extends over 16 amino acids. Trimming cost V 4 bases and J 4 bases; bases outside gene matches: 6. The germline V gene has CDR1 MNHEY and CDR2 SMNVEV (reference sequence).

This clonotype was found a few times. The chain recombines TRBV30 with TRBJ2-1, with D possibly being TRBD1 (6 bases). The length of the CDR3 is 13 residues. Germline V gene data show CDR1 as GTSNPN and CDR2 as SVGIG (reference sequence). V lost 2 bases and J lost 6, with 11 bases in between. For the CDR3, the DNA is TGTGCCTGGAGTTCACAGGGACCCAATGAGCAGTTCTTC. Protein sequence: CAWSSQGPNEQFF.

This clonotype was observed a few times. Its ends do not fully match the called genes, so a read error is possible. The rearrangement uses TRBV20-1 and TRBJ1-1; a possible D gene is TRBD1 (6 bases). This CDR3 has 8 residues. The V gene's germline CDR1 is DFQATT and CDR2 SNEGSKA (reference sequence). The CDR3 sequence: CSASRDKF. The DNA of the CDR3 is TGCAGTGCTAGCCGGGACAAATTT.

The V gene is TRBV6-5, the J gene TRBJ2-7; 7 nucleotides align to TRBD1. The CDR3 length is 14 residues. Germline trimming cut 1 base from V and 4 bases from J; bases unmatched to any gene: 4. From germline, CDR1 is MNHEY and CDR2 SVGAGI. The CDR3: CASSYFQGEYEQYF. CDR3 nucleotides: TGTGCCAGCAGTTACTTCCAGGGGGAATACGAGCAGTACTTC.

This clonotype has just a few counts. The chain joins TRBV7-2 to TRBJ2-5; 9 bases are a match to TRBD1. V was pared by 5 bases and J by 2 bases, with 6 bases of the junction left unmatched. There are 15 residues in the CDR3. From germline, CDR1 is SGHTA and CDR2 FQGNSA. The CDR3 sequence is CASSVYRGPQETQYF. The CDR3 coding sequence is TGTGCCAGCAGCGTCTACAGGGGGCCTCAAGAGACCCAGTACTTC.

This clonotype was seen more than once but under ten times. The CDR3 protein is CASSPRKNTEAFF. The CDR3 DNA is TGTGCCAGCAGTCCACGAAAGAACACTGAAGCTTTCTTT. The V gene is TRBV12-3 or TRBV12-4, the J gene TRBJ1-1; unclear D gene. V shed 5 bases and J shed 1 base, with 8 bases lying between them. The length of the CDR3 is 13 residues.